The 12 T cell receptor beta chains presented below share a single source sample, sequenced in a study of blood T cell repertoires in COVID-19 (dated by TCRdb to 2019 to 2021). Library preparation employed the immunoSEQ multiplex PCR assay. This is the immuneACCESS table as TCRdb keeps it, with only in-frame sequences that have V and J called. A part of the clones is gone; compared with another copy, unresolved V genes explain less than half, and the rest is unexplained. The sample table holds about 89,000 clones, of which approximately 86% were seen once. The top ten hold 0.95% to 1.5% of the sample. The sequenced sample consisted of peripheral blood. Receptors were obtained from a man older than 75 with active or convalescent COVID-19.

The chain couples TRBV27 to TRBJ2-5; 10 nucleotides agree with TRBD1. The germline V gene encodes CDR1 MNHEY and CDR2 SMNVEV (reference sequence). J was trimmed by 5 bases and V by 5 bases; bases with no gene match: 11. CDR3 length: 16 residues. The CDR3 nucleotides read TGTGCCAGCAGTCCCGGGACAGGGGCCGTAGGGGAGACCCAGTACTTC. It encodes CASSPGTGAVGETQYF.

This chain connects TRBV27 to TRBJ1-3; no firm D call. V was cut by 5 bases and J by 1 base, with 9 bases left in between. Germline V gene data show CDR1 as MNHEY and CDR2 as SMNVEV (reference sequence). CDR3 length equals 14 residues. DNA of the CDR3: TGTGCCAGCAGTCTCCGGGAGTCTGGAAACACCATATATTTT. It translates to CASSLRESGNTIYF.

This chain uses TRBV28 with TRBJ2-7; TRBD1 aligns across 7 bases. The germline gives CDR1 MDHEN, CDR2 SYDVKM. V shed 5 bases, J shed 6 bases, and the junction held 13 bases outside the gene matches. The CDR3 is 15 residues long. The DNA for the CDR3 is TGTGCCAGCAGTCCAACCGGGACAGTGAGAGTCGAGCAGTACTTC. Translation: CASSPTGTVRVEQYF.

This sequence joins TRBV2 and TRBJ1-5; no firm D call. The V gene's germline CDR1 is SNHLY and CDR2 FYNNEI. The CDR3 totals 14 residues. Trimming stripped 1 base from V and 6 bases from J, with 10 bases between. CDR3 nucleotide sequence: TGTGCCAGCAGTGAAGTGGCGGGAAGTCAGCCCCAGCATTTT. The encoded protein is CASSEVAGSQPQHF.

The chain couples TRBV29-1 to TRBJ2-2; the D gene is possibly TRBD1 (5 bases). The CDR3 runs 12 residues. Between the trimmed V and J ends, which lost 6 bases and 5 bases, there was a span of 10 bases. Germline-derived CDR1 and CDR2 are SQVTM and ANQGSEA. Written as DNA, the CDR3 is TGCAGCGTGGGTCGACAGACCGGGGAGCTGTTTTTT. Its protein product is CSVGRQTGELFF.

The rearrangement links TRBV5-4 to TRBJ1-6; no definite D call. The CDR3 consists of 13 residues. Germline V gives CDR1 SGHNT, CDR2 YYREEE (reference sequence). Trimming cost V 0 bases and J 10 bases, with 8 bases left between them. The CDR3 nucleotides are TGTGCCAGCAGCTTGGGACAACAATCACCCCTCCACTTT. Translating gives CASSLGQQSPLHF.

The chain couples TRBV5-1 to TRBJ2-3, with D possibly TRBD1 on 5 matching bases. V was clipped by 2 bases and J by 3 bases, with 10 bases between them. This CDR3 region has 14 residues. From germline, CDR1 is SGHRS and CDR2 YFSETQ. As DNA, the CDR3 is TGCGCCAGCAGCTTAAGGGGCAGGACAGATACGCAGTATTTT. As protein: CASSLRGRTDTQYF. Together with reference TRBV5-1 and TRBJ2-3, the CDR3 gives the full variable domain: KAGVTQTPRYLIKTRGQQVTLSCSPISGHRSVSWYQQTPGQGLQFLFEYFSETQRNKGNFPGRFSGRQFSNSRSEMNVSTLELGDSALYLCASSLRGRTDTQYFGPGTRLTVL.

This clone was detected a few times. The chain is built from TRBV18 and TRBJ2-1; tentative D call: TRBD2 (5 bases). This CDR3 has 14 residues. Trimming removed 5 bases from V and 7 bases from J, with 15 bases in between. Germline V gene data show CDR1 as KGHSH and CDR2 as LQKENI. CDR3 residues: CASSATLGSNEQFF. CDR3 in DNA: TGTGCCAGCTCAGCAACACTAGGTAGTAATGAGCAGTTCTTC.

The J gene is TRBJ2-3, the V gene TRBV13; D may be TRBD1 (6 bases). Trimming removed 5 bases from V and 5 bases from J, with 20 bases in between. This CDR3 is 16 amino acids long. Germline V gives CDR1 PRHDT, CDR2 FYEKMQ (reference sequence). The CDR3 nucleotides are TGTGCCAGCAGCGGCGCACCTACAGGGAAGGGAGATACGCAGTATTTT. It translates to CASSGAPTGKGDTQYF.

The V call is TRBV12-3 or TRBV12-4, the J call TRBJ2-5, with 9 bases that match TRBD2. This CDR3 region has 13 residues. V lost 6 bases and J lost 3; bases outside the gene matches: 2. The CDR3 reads CASRPSGEETQYF. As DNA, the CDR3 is TGTGCCAGCAGGCCTAGCGGGGAAGAGACCCAGTACTTC.

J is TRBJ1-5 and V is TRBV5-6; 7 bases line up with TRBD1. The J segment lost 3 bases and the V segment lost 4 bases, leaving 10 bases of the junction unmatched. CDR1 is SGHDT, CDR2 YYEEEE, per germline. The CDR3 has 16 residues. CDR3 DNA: TGTGCCAGCAGCGAATGGCCGGGACAGATCAATCAGCCCCAGCATTTT. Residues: CASSEWPGQINQPQHF.

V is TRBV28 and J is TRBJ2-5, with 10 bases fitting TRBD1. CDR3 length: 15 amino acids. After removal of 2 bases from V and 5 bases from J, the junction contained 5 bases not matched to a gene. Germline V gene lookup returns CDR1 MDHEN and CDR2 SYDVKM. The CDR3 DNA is TGTGCCAGCAGTTTAGGGACAGGGGATTGGGAGACCCAGTACTTC. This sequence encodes CASSLGTGDWETQYF.